One and the same sample provided the 10 T cell receptor beta chains below, sequenced in a study of identical twins. Each CDR3 protein is one row after TCRdb ran MiXCR on the 5' RACE reads. The repertoire holds around 340,000 distinct CDR3 sequences, with about 12% as singletons. Separately, the same data were catalogued under a study of yellow fever vaccine responses in identical twins.

The sequenced sample was CD8+ T cells sorted from blood. The receptors shown here come from a woman aged 18-29 years in good health.

In this sample, this clonotype turned up a few times. This sequence joins TRBV7-9 and TRBJ2-7, with unresolved D. Per the germline V gene, CDR1 is SEHNR and CDR2 is FQNEAQ (reference sequence). The CDR3 totals 15 residues. Trimming took off 8 bases at V and 1 base at J, with 18 bases between the two ends. CDR3 protein: CASGGDQAQSYEQYV. In nucleotides, the CDR3 is TGTGCCAGCGGCGGCGACCAGGCTCAATCCTACGAGCAGTACGTC.

This clonotype has at least ten counts. The chain employs TRBV7-8 and TRBJ2-3; D is unresolved. CDR1 and CDR2 (germline): SGHVS, FQNEAQ. V was pared by 5 bases and J by 2 bases, with 2 bases between. This CDR3 comprises 11 residues. The CDR3 sequence is CASSNTDTQYF. As DNA, the CDR3 is TGTGCCAGCAGCAACACAGATACGCAGTATTTT.

The sample holds many counts of this clonotype. The chain carries TRBV4-1 and TRBJ1-2; D is ambiguous. Germline assignment: CDR1 MGHRA and CDR2 YSYEKL. V was pared by 0 bases and J by 7 bases, with 9 bases between. The CDR3 totals 13 residues. The CDR3 region has the DNA TGCGCCAGCAGCCAAGATTACGCGTTTGGCTACACCTTC. This encodes CASSQDYAFGYTF.

The table lists this clonotype with many counts. V gene TRBV9 combines with J gene TRBJ2-2; 8 nucleotides agree with TRBD2. Trimming cost V 5 bases and J 4 bases; bases outside gene matches: 7. Germline V gene sequence: CDR1 SGDLS, CDR2 YYNGEE. The CDR3 runs 15 residues. Here the CDR3 DNA reads TGTGCCAGCAGTTTAGGCGGGGGGTCCACCGGGGAGCTGTTTTTT. Amino acid sequence: CASSLGGGSTGELFF.

In its sample, this clonotype was seen many times. The chain is built from TRBV6-1 and TRBJ2-7; TRBD1 aligns across 7 bases. The CDR3 runs to 13 residues. The V segment lost 4 bases and the J segment 7 bases; nucleotides outside the gene matches: 7. Germline V CDR1 and CDR2: MNHNS, SASEGT. The DNA for the CDR3 is TGTGCCAGCAGTGCAACAGGGGTTGGGGAGCAGTACTTC. It specifies CASSATGVGEQYF.

This chain's CDR3 is CASSQIGHGATEAFF. The CDR3 nucleotides read TGCGCCAGCAGCCAAATTGGACACGGAGCCACTGAAGCTTTCTTT. The chain employs TRBV4-1 and TRBJ1-1; D may be TRBD1 (5 bases). The CDR3 is made up of 15 amino acids. Germline CDR1 reads MGHRA; CDR2 reads YSYEKL. The V end lost 2 bases, the J end lost 4 bases, and 14 bases lay between the germline ends.

The chain is built from TRBV7-8 and TRBJ2-1; 8 bases fit TRBD1. V trimming: 4 bases; J trimming: 8 bases; junction bases outside the gene matches: 7. The germline V gene has CDR1 SGHVS and CDR2 FQNEAQ. The CDR3 totals 14 residues. The CDR3 DNA reads as TGTGCCAGCAGCTGGACAGGGATTCTGCATGAGCAGTTCTTC. Translated, it gives CASSWTGILHEQFF.

The chain couples TRBV7-6 to TRBJ2-1; 10 bases line up with TRBD2. CDR1 is SGHVS, CDR2 FNYEAQ, per germline. CDR3 length: 21 residues. V shed 4 bases, J shed 0 bases, and the junction held 18 bases outside the gene matches. CDR3 DNA: TGTGCCAGCAGCTACCAGTTATCCGGGACTAGCGCCATGAGCTCCTACAATGAGCAGTTCTTC. Translating it yields CASSYQLSGTSAMSSYNEQFF.

This clonotype was observed a few times. The J gene is TRBJ2-7, the V gene TRBV5-5; 7 nucleotides align to TRBD2. The CDR3 has 15 amino acids. Germline V gene data show CDR1 as SGHKS and CDR2 as YYEKEE (reference sequence). Unmatched junction bases numbered 9, after V lost 4 bases and J lost 2 bases. The DNA of the CDR3 is TGTGCCAGCAGCCTCCTACTAGCGAACGCCTACGAGCAGTACTTC. Translated, it gives CASSLLLANAYEQYF.

This clonotype occurred many times. This rearrangement joins TRBV12-3 or TRBV12-4 to TRBJ1-5, with D perhaps matching TRBD1 (5 bases). The V end lost 5 bases, the J end lost 9 bases, and 8 bases lay between the germline ends. This CDR3 contains 11 residues. CDR3 protein: CASSEGRPQHF. The CDR3 nucleotides are TGTGCCAGCAGTGAGGGGAGGCCCCAGCATTTT.